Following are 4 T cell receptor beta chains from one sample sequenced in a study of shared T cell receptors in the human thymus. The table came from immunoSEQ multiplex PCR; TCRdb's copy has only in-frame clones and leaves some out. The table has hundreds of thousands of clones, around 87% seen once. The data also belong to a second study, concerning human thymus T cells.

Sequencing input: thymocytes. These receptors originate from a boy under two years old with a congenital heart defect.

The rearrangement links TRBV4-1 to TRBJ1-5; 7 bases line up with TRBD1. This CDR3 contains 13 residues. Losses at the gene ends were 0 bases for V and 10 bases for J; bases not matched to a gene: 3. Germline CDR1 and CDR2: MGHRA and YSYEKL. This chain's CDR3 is CASSQEGGGPQHF. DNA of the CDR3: TGCGCCAGCAGCCAAGAAGGAGGGGGCCCCCAGCATTTT.

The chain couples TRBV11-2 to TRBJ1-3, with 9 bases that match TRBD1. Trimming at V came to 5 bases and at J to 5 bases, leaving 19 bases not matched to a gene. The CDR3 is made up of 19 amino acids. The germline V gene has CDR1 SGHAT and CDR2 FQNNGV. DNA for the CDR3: TGTGCCAGCAGCCCCCTTCCGGGACAGGGAGAGAGTGCTCGAAACACCATATATTTT. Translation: CASSPLPGQGESARNTIYF.

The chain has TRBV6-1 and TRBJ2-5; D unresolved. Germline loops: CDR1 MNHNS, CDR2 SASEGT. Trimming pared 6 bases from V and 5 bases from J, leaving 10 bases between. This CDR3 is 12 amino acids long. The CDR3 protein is CASRVRTETQYF. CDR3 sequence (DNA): TGTGCCAGCAGGGTTCGTACTGAGACCCAGTACTTC.

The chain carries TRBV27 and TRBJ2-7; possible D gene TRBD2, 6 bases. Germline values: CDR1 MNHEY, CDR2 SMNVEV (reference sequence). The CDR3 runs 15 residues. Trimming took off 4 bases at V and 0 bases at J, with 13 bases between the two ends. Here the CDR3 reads CASSWVVGGSYEQYF. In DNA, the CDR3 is TGTGCCAGCAGTTGGGTGGTGGGAGGCTCCTACGAGCAGTACTTC.